One sample yielded the 15 T cell receptor beta chains listed below, sequenced in a study of shared clonotypes between healthy human individuals. Measured with immunoSEQ multiplex PCR; TCRdb has only the in-frame clones, and not every one. The sample holds about 710,000 clones, 72% seen once. Sequences were obtained from memory CD4+ T cells sorted from blood. Documented subset: CD45RA-negative fraction. Receptors originate from a woman aged 25 to 39 in good health.

V usage is TRBV27 and J usage is TRBJ1-4, with no clear D. Trimming shortened V by 6 bases and J by 1 base, and 12 bases separated the two germline ends. The CDR3 is made up of 15 amino acids. CDR1 and CDR2 (germline): MNHEY, SMNVEV (reference sequence). CDR3 sequence: CASRGSWVTNEKLFF. In DNA, the CDR3 is TGTGCCAGCAGGGGATCATGGGTAACTAATGAAAAACTGTTTTTT.

The rearrangement links TRBV29-1 to TRBJ2-2; 7 bases align to TRBD1. Germline CDR1 is SQVTM and CDR2 is ANQGSEA. V lost 6 bases to trimming and J lost 6 bases; unmatched junction nucleotides: 1. This CDR3 is built from 11 residues. The CDR3 DNA is TGCAGCGTGGGGACAGCCGGGGAGCTGTTTTTT. Amino acids: CSVGTAGELFF.

The chain is built from TRBV4-1 and TRBJ1-4; tentatively, D is TRBD1 (5 bases). The CDR3 is made up of 16 amino acids. The germline V gene has CDR1 MGHRA and CDR2 YSYEKL. V was shortened by 1 base and J by 7 bases, with 16 bases between the two germline ends. As DNA, the CDR3 is TGCGCCAGCAGCCAAGGGAATCCGGGGGTTGGTGAAAAACTGTTTTTT. This sequence encodes CASSQGNPGVGEKLFF.

This clone has more than one count but fewer than ten. Distinct nucleotide sequences in the sample also encode this CDR3. The J gene is TRBJ1-5, the V gene TRBV6-5; D is uncertain. V was clipped by 4 bases and J by 3 bases, with 7 bases between them. The CDR3 is 13 residues long. Per germline, CDR1 MNHEY and CDR2 SVGAGI. The CDR3 nucleotides read TGTGCCAGCAGTTGGGCCCTCAATCAGCCCCAGCATTTT. Translating gives CASSWALNQPQHF.

The chain employs TRBV2 and TRBJ1-2; no clear D. V lost 3 bases and J 4 bases, leaving 9 bases between the germline ends. The CDR3 is 13 amino acids. Germline assignment: CDR1 SNHLY and CDR2 FYNNEI. The CDR3 DNA reads TGTGCCAGCAGTGATGAGGCAGGCTATGGCTACACCTTC. Translation: CASSDEAGYGYTF.

The chain links TRBV7-6 to TRBJ1-2; 11 nucleotides align to TRBD1. Germline-derived CDR1 and CDR2 are SGHVS and FNYEAQ. The J segment lost 8 bases and the V segment lost 5 bases, leaving 7 bases of the junction unmatched. The CDR3 consists of 14 residues. CDR3 coding DNA: TGTGCCAGCAGCACGGGACAGGGGGAAGGAGGCTACACCTTC. As protein: CASSTGQGEGGYTF.

The gene calls are TRBV29-1 and TRBJ2-1, with 10 bases lining up with TRBD2. Trimming took 6 bases from V and 8 from J; bases not matched to a gene: 10. There are 14 residues in the CDR3. Germline V lookup: CDR1 SQVTM, CDR2 ANQGSEA. CDR3 sequence (DNA): TGCAGCGTCCTGCTAGCGGGAGTGGTGTATGAGCAGTTCTTC. It codes for CSVLLAGVVYEQFF.

This clone was seen only a few times. V usage is TRBV18 and J usage is TRBJ1-1; no definite D call. Germline V gene lookup returns CDR1 KGHSH and CDR2 LQKENI. Between the trimmed V and J ends, which lost 6 bases and 3 bases, there was a span of 11 bases. The CDR3 runs to 13 residues. The CDR3 sequence: CASSSQVDTEAFF. The DNA for the CDR3 is TGTGCCAGCTCCAGCCAGGTAGACACTGAAGCTTTCTTT.

J is TRBJ2-5 and V is TRBV5-1, with D possibly matching TRBD1 (6 bases). Germline loops: CDR1 SGHRS, CDR2 YFSETQ. The length of the CDR3 is 13 residues. Trimming cost V 4 bases and J 3 bases, with 10 bases left between them. Written as DNA, the CDR3 is TGCGCCAGCAGCCCAGGGACAAAAGAGACCCAGTACTTC. This gives the protein CASSPGTKETQYF. The variable domain in full, completed from reference TRBV5-1 and TRBJ2-5, reads KAGVTQTPRYLIKTRGQQVTLSCSPISGHRSVSWYQQTPGQGLQFLFEYFSETQRNKGNFPGRFSGRQFSNSRSEMNVSTLELGDSALYLCASSPGTKETQYFGPGTRLLVL.

The DNA for the CDR3 is TGTGCCAGCACCACCGTGGGACTAAAGACTAGCGGGAGGTACGAGCAGTACTTC. Its protein is CASTTVGLKTSGRYEQYF. The chain carries TRBV28 and TRBJ2-7, with 13 bases identical to TRBD2. Germline V lookup: CDR1 MDHEN, CDR2 SYDVKM. V shed 7 bases, J shed 4 bases, and the junction held 16 bases outside the gene matches. The CDR3 contains 18 residues.

This chain connects TRBV11-2 to TRBJ1-2; 8 nucleotides align to TRBD1. The CDR3 runs 14 residues. Germline loops: CDR1 SGHAT, CDR2 FQNNGV. The V segment lost 3 bases and the J segment 3 bases; nucleotides outside the gene matches: 3. Here the CDR3 reads CASSFGQGDYGYTF. CDR3 DNA sequence: TGTGCCAGCAGCTTCGGACAGGGCGACTATGGCTACACCTTC.

A few counts support this clone. The gene calls are TRBV19 and TRBJ2-2, with 9 bases fitting TRBD1. Losses at the gene ends were 5 bases for V and 4 bases for J; bases not matched to a gene: 11. There are 17 residues in the CDR3. Per germline, CDR1 LNHDA and CDR2 SQIVND (reference sequence). The CDR3 here is CASSDFAGTGPTGELFF. CDR3 nucleotides: TGTGCCAGTAGTGACTTCGCCGGGACAGGGCCCACCGGGGAGCTGTTTTTT.

This clone showed up just a few times. V gene TRBV27 combines with J gene TRBJ1-2; 9 nucleotides line up with TRBD1. The CDR3 has 13 residues. Germline V gene lookup returns CDR1 MNHEY and CDR2 SMNVEV (reference sequence). V shed 8 bases, J shed 4 bases, and the junction held 5 bases outside the gene matches. The DNA of the CDR3 is TGTGCCAGCGCGGACAGGGGATTCTATGGCTACACCTTC. Encoded protein: CASADRGFYGYTF.

Only a few counts were recorded for this clone. The chain employs TRBV5-4 and TRBJ1-2; D is perhaps TRBD1 (6 bases). The CDR3 covers 13 residues. In germline, CDR1 is SGHNT, CDR2 YYREEE (reference sequence). The V gene lost 1 base and the J gene lost 4 bases, with 8 bases spanning the gap. In DNA, the CDR3 is TGTGCCAGCAGCTTGCCGGACAGCTATGGCTACACCTTC. Translating gives CASSLPDSYGYTF.

The J gene is TRBJ2-1, the V gene TRBV11-1; the D is unclear. The germline V gene has CDR1 SGHAT and CDR2 FQDESV (reference sequence). The V gene lost 2 bases and the J gene lost 9 bases, with 14 bases spanning the gap. This CDR3 is 14 amino acids long. DNA for the CDR3: TGTGCCAGCAGCTTAAGCTCTATTCTTCGTGAGCAGTTCTTC. This encodes CASSLSSILREQFF.